Listed here are 28 T cell receptor beta chains from one sample, sequenced in a study of beta chain features in type 1 diabetes. The sequenced template was cDNA made from the entire isolated RNA. Method: immunoSEQ multiplex PCR; TCRdb's copy keeps in-frame clones and lacks some. The sample has 680,000 or so clones; about an eighth are singletons. The study's findings and limits: Type 1 diabetes patients had TCRB CDR3s that were shorter (moderately but significantly so) in all four CD4+ subsets.

Their antigens are not known. The sequencing input was naive CD4+ T cells from blood. These TCRs come from a young man with type 1 diabetes.

In this sample, this clone turned up a few times. V and J are TRBV29-1 and TRBJ1-1; 10 nucleotides line up with TRBD1. The CDR3 has 17 amino acids. The V gene end was trimmed by 3 bases and the J gene end by 0 bases; junction bases not matched to a gene: 10. Germline-derived CDR1 and CDR2 are SQVTM and ANQGSEA. CDR3 DNA sequence: TGCAGCGTTGATGGCGACAGGGGGCCCAGGATGAACACTGAAGCTTTCTTT. This gives the protein CSVDGDRGPRMNTEAFF.

This clone was picked up a small number of times. The V and J genes are TRBV6-5 and TRBJ1-5, with 8 nucleotides matching TRBD1. The J segment lost 13 bases and the V segment lost 6 bases, leaving 5 bases of the junction unmatched. Germline CDR1 MNHEY, CDR2 SVGAGI. This CDR3 contains 11 residues. The CDR3 DNA is TGTGCCAGCAGCGCTGGACAGGGTCAGCATTTT. Protein product: CASSAGQGQHF.

This clone has just a few counts. The chain links TRBV19 to TRBJ1-5; tentative D call: TRBD1 (6 bases). The CDR3 loop spans 14 amino acids. Germline loops: CDR1 LNHDA, CDR2 SQIVND (reference sequence). V was pared by 3 bases and J by 6 bases, with 12 bases between. The CDR3 reads CASSIGGGGQPQHF. The DNA of the CDR3 is TGTGCCAGTAGTATTGGAGGGGGTGGTCAGCCCCAGCATTTT. The full variable domain, its missing parts supplied by reference TRBV19 and TRBJ1-5, is DGGITQSPKYLFRKEGQNVTLSCEQNLNHDAMYWYRQDPGQGLRLIYYSQIVNDFQKGDIAEGYSVSREKKESFPLTVTSAQKNPTAFYLCASSIGGGGQPQHFGDGTRLSIL.

This clone has more than one count but fewer than ten. V gene TRBV16 combines with J gene TRBJ1-5; weak D call: TRBD1 (5 bases). CDR3 length: 14 residues. V lost 7 bases and J lost 1, with 11 bases in between. Germline lookup yields CDR1 KGHSY and CDR2 FQNENV. The CDR3, as DNA: TGTGCCAGCAAGACAGCTCGGAGCAATCAGCCCCAGCATTTT. It yields the protein CASKTARSNQPQHF.

The chain has TRBV30 and TRBJ1-2; 9 bases align to TRBD1. The junction had 2 bases not matched to a gene; V was cut back by 4 bases and J by 8 bases. Germline V lookup: CDR1 GTSNPN, CDR2 SVGIG (reference sequence). The CDR3 is 11 residues long. CDR3 sequence reads: CAWTTGGGYTF. The CDR3 DNA sequence: TGTGCCTGGACGACAGGGGGAGGCTACACCTTC.

As for this clone: In the same sample, other DNA sequences code for this CDR3. This chain links TRBV4-1 with TRBJ1-2, with 7 bases aligning to TRBD1. Germline assignment: CDR1 MGHRA and CDR2 YSYEKL. Trimming removed 6 bases from V and 7 bases from J; junction bases left unmatched: 8. The CDR3 has 13 residues. CDR3 loop: CASSLQGVSGYTF. The DNA of the CDR3 is TGCGCCAGCAGTCTTCAGGGGGTATCTGGCTACACCTTC.

In this sample, this clone turned up a few times. The V and J genes are TRBV14 and TRBJ2-4, with D perhaps TRBD1 (5 bases). Germline V lookup: CDR1 SGHDN, CDR2 FVKESK. The CDR3 consists of 16 residues. V was clipped by 4 bases and J by 4 bases, with 17 bases between them. The CDR3 is CASSLGNGQAKNIQYF. The CDR3, as DNA: TGTGCCAGCAGCCTTGGGAACGGACAAGCGAAAAACATTCAGTACTTC.

A note on this clone: This CDR3 is also generated by other DNA sequences in the sample. V and J are TRBV7-9 and TRBJ2-7; D is uncertain. V shed 0 bases and J shed 7 bases, with 4 bases lying between them. From germline, CDR1 is SEHNR and CDR2 FQNEAQ (reference sequence). The CDR3 is made up of 11 amino acids. The DNA of the CDR3 is TGTGCCAGCAGCTTAGCCGGGGAGCAGTACTTC. It codes for CASSLAGEQYF. Complete variable domain (other parts from reference TRBV7-9 and TRBJ2-7): DTGVSQNPRHKITKRGQNVTFRCDPISEHNRLYWYRQTLGQGPEFLTYFQNEAQLEKSRLLSDRFSAERPKGSFSTLEIQRTEQGDSAMYLCASSLAGEQYFGPGTRLTVT.

This clone was recorded a few times. The gene calls are TRBV19 and TRBJ1-2; D gene uncertain. CDR1 is LNHDA, CDR2 SQIVND, per germline (reference sequence). The V end was cut by 1 base, the J end by 5 bases, with 8 bases between. CDR3 size: 13 residues. The CDR3 spells CASSIADGYGYTF. The CDR3 nucleotides read TGTGCCAGTAGTATAGCCGACGGGTATGGCTACACCTTC.

In this sample, this clone turned up a few times. The CDR3 loop reads CASSLSPGVQETQYF. The CDR3 coding sequence is TGCGCCAGCAGCTTGAGTCCAGGGGTCCAAGAGACCCAGTACTTC. The V gene is TRBV5-1, the J gene TRBJ2-5; TRBD1 is a possible D gene (6 bases). The germline gives CDR1 SGHRS, CDR2 YFSETQ. The length of the CDR3 is 15 residues. Trimming stripped 1 base from V and 1 base from J, with 11 bases between.

CDR3: CASSGRDRSNQPQHF. The CDR3 nucleotides read TGTGCCAGCAGCGGGCGGGACAGGAGCAATCAGCCCCAGCATTTT. The chain employs TRBV7-2 and TRBJ1-5; 8 positions match TRBD1. Unmatched junction bases numbered 4, after V lost 5 bases and J lost 1 base. The CDR3 is 15 residues long. Germline lookup yields CDR1 SGHTA and CDR2 FQGNSA.

This clone was seen only a few times. V and J are TRBV2 and TRBJ1-6; the match to TRBD1 covers 9 bases. J lost 7 bases, V lost 1 base, and 2 bases had no gene match. This CDR3 comprises 15 residues. Germline V CDR1 and CDR2: SNHLY, FYNNEI. The CDR3 protein is CASSEGGQGNSPLHF. The DNA for the CDR3 is TGTGCCAGCAGTGAAGGAGGACAGGGGAATTCACCCCTCCACTTT.

In this sample, this clone turned up a few times. The chain's CDR3 is CASSNQQNWATEAFF. CDR3 in DNA: TGTGCCAGCTCCAACCAGCAGAATTGGGCGACTGAAGCTTTCTTT. The chain carries TRBV7-9 and TRBJ1-1; D gene unclear. CDR3 length equals 15 residues. The V gene's germline CDR1 is SEHNR and CDR2 FQNEAQ (reference sequence). Trimming removed 8 bases from V and 5 bases from J, with 21 bases in between.

The rearrangement uses TRBV25-1 and TRBJ1-2, with TRBD1 identical over 7 bases. The CDR3 runs 12 residues. The germline V gene has CDR1 MGHDK and CDR2 SYGVNS. The trim removed 4 bases at V and 8 bases at J, leaving 4 bases unmatched. The chain's CDR3 is CASSVQGEGYTF. CDR3 nucleotides: TGTGCCAGCAGTGTCCAGGGGGAGGGCTACACCTTC.

This chain uses TRBV25-1 with TRBJ2-3, with TRBD2 identical over 10 bases. V dropped 5 bases and J dropped 7; count of bases not matched to a gene: 9. The CDR3 is 15 amino acids. Per germline, CDR1 MGHDK and CDR2 SYGVNS. This CDR3 reads CASSLSGGPQNTQYF. CDR3 nucleotides: TGTGCCAGCAGTCTTAGCGGGGGGCCCCAGAATACGCAGTATTTT.

This clone showed up just a few times. Other DNA sequences of this sample code for an identical CDR3. The chain combines TRBV9 with TRBJ2-2; D unclear. V lost 0 bases and J lost 4, with 7 bases in between. This CDR3 comprises 14 residues. The germline V gene has CDR1 SGDLS and CDR2 YYNGEE. CDR3 nucleotides: TGTGCCAGCAGCGTAGGGACGGCCACCGGGGAGCTGTTTTTT. Translated, it gives CASSVGTATGELFF.

This clone was recorded only once. The chain is built from TRBV6-5 and TRBJ2-6, with D possibly TRBD2 on 7 matching bases. V dropped 7 bases and J dropped 4 bases, with 14 bases sitting between them. The germline V gene has CDR1 MNHEY and CDR2 SVGAGI. CDR3 length equals 15 residues. The CDR3 sequence: CASKSGGLGANVLTF. CDR3 bases: TGTGCCAGCAAATCCGGGGGGCTCGGGGCCAACGTCCTGACTTTC.

This clone came up a few times. The chain's CDR3 is CASNPAGRSYEQYF. The CDR3 nucleotides are TGTGCCAGCAACCCAGCGGGGAGAAGCTACGAGCAGTACTTC. V usage is TRBV5-6 and J usage is TRBJ2-7; 7 bases are shared with TRBD2. The CDR3 runs 14 residues. Unmatched junction bases numbered 9, after V lost 6 bases and J lost 3 bases. Germline CDR1 is SGHDT and CDR2 is YYEEEE.

The chain combines TRBV9 with TRBJ1-4; D perhaps matches TRBD1 (6 bases). The ends were cut back, 0 bases at V and 5 bases at J, with 11 bases in the middle. The CDR3 consists of 15 residues. CDR1 is SGDLS, CDR2 YYNGEE, per germline. The DNA of the CDR3 is TGTGCCAGCAGCGTAGCGACAGGTGTGAATGAAAAACTGTTTTTT. It yields the protein CASSVATGVNEKLFF.

This clone was observed once. This specimen includes other DNA sequences encoding the same CDR3. The chain employs TRBV30 and TRBJ2-1; D not certain. Germline-derived CDR1 and CDR2 are GTSNPN and SVGIG (reference sequence). Trimming removed 1 base at V and 9 bases at J, with 10 bases between. The CDR3 runs 12 residues. Here the CDR3 DNA reads TGTGCCTGGAGTGGACAAACGGGTGAGCAGTTCTTC. It yields the protein CAWSGQTGEQFF.

CDR3: CAWSWNRGLTDTQYF. Here the CDR3 DNA reads TGTGCCTGGAGTTGGAACAGGGGACTCACAGATACGCAGTATTTT. V and J are TRBV30 and TRBJ2-3; D possibly corresponds to TRBD1 (7 bases). CDR3 length equals 15 residues. The V end lost 2 bases, the J end lost 2 bases, and 14 bases lay between the germline ends. Germline V gene sequence: CDR1 GTSNPN, CDR2 SVGIG (reference sequence).

There are a few counts of this clone. This chain uses TRBV7-8 with TRBJ2-1; TRBD2 matches at 11 bases. Germline V CDR1 and CDR2: SGHVS, FQNEAQ. CDR3 length: 14 amino acids. With 4 bases clipped from V and 5 bases from J, the junction kept 1 base outside the gene matches. CDR3 region: CASSSGLADNEQFF. The CDR3 region has the DNA TGTGCCAGCAGCTCGGGACTAGCGGACAATGAGCAGTTCTTC.

J is TRBJ1-2 and V is TRBV5-6; possible D gene TRBD1, 5 bases. Between the trimmed V and J ends, which lost 2 bases and 0 bases, there was a span of 17 bases. The germline V gene has CDR1 SGHDT and CDR2 YYEEEE. The CDR3 runs to 17 residues. The CDR3 sequence is CASSFIPGTDTNYGYTF. The CDR3 DNA is TGTGCCAGCAGCTTTATACCCGGGACGGATACTAACTATGGCTACACCTTC.

V and J are TRBV28 and TRBJ2-7; D possibly matches TRBD1 or TRBD2 (5 bases each). V was clipped by 2 bases and J by 0 bases, with 14 bases between them. Germline assignment: CDR1 MDHEN and CDR2 SYDVKM. This CDR3 spans 16 amino acids. The CDR3 coding sequence is TGTGCCAGCAGTTTAACCGTGGCAGGGAGCTCCTACGAGCAGTACTTC. It codes for CASSLTVAGSSYEQYF.

This clone was picked up a small number of times. The J gene is TRBJ2-7, the V gene TRBV15; D remains unclear. This CDR3 is 14 amino acids long. Germline-derived CDR1 and CDR2 are LNHNV and YYDKDF (reference sequence). Trimming took off 3 bases at V and 1 base at J, with 10 bases between the two ends. The CDR3 bases are TGTGCCACCAGCAGCAAGGGAAATTCCTACGAGCAGTACTTC. This translates into CATSSKGNSYEQYF. Together with reference TRBV15 and TRBJ2-7, the CDR3 gives the full variable domain: DAMVIQNPRYQVTQFGKPVTLSCSQTLNHNVMYWYQQKSSQAPKLLFHYYDKDFNNEADTPDNFQSRRPNTSFCFLDIRSPGLGDTAMYLCATSSKGNSYEQYFGPGTRLTVT.

This clone appeared a few times. The sample has other DNA sequences that encode this CDR3 too. The chain combines TRBV10-2 with TRBJ1-2; no definite D call. The CDR3 extends over 13 amino acids. The V and J ends lost 2 bases and 1 base respectively, with 5 bases between them. Looked up from germline, CDR1 is WSHSY and CDR2 is SAAADI. CDR3 in amino acids: CASSEGLNYGYTF. The CDR3 region has the DNA TGCGCCAGCAGTGAGGGCCTTAACTATGGCTACACCTTC.

The chain carries TRBV7-9 and TRBJ2-5, with TRBD1 identical over 7 bases. V gave up 8 bases and J gave up 5 bases; unmatched junction bases: 8. Germline lookup yields CDR1 SEHNR and CDR2 FQNEAQ (reference sequence). The CDR3 sequence is 13 residues long. In DNA, the CDR3 is TGTGCCAGCTCGCAGGGGGTGGTGGAGACCCAGTACTTC. It specifies CASSQGVVETQYF.

This clone was detected ten times or more. CDR3 bases: TGTGCCATCTCCAACGGGGACACCAACAATGAGCAGTTCTTC. It specifies CAISNGDTNNEQFF. The V and J genes are TRBV10-3 and TRBJ2-1; TRBD1 might be the D (6 bases). Trimming cost V 8 bases and J 5 bases, with 16 bases left between them. This CDR3 has 14 residues. Looked up from germline, CDR1 is ENHRY and CDR2 is SYGVKD.